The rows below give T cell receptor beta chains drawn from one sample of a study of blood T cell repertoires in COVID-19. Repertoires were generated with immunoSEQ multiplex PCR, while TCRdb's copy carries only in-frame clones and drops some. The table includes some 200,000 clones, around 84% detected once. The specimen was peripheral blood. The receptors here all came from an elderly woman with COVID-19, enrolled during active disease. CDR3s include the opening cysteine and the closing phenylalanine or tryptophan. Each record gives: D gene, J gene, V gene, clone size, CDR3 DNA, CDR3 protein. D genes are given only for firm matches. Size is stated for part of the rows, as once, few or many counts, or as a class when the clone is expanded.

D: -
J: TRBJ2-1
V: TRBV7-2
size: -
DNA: TGTGCCAGCAGCGCGGCAGAGTACAATGAGCAGTTCTTC
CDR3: CASSAAEYNEQFF

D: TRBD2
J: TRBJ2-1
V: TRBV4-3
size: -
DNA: TGCGCCAGCAGCCAAGGGTTGGCTAGCGGGGGGACCTACAATGAGCAGTTCTTC
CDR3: CASSQGLASGGTYNEQFF

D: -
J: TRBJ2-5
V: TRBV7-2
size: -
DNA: TGTGCCAGCACCCTGGGGCTGCAAGAGACCCAGTACTTC
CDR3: CASTLGLQETQYF

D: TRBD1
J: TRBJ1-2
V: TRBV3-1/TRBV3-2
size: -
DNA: TGTGCCAGCAGCCAAGGGACAGGGGGCGCCTATGGCTACACCTTC
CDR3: CASSQGTGGAYGYTF

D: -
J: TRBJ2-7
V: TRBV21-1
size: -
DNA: TGTGCCAGCCCGGCAGGGGGCTTCGTATACGAGCAGTACTTC
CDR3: CASPAGGFVYEQYF

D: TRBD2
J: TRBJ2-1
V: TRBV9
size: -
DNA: TGTGCCAGCAGCCGGACTAGCGGGGACTACAATGAGCAGTTCTTC
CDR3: CASSRTSGDYNEQFF

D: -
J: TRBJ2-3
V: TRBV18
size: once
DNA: TGTGCCAGCTCACCACCGAGGCCATCGGGTATCGACTCAGATACGCAGTATTTT
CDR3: CASSPPRPSGIDSDTQYF

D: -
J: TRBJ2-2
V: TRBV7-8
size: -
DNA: TGTGCCAGCAGCTTAAGGGGAAGCATGACCTCCGGGGAGCTGTTTTTT
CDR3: CASSLRGSMTSGELFF

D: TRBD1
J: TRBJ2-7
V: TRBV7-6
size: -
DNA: TGTGCCAGCAGCTCCGCCGGGACAGGGCCCTACGAGCAGTACTTC
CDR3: CASSSAGTGPYEQYF

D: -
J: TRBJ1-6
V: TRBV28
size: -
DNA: TGTGCCAGCGAAGGCAGGGCGGCTTCACCCCTCCACTTT
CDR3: CASEGRAASPLHF

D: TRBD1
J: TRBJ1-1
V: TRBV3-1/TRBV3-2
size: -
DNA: TGTGCCAGCAGCCCCTCAGGGGGCGCGGGAACTGAAGCTTTCTTT
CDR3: CASSPSGGAGTEAFF

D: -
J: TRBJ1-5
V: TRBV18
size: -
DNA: TGTGCCAGCTCCCCAGACAGGACAGGCAATCAGCCCCAGCATTTT
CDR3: CASSPDRTGNQPQHF

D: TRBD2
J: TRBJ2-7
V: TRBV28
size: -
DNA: TGTGCCAGCAGAGGAGCGGGGGGCTCCTACGAGCAGTACTTC
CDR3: CASRGAGGSYEQYF

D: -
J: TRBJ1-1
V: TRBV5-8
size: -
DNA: TGTGCCAGCAGCTTCGCGGGACTGACGAACACTGAAGCTTTCTTT
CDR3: CASSFAGLTNTEAFF

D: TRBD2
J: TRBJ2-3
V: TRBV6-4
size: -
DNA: TGTGCCAGCAGTTTCGGGGGGAGCACAGATACGCAGTATTTT
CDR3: CASSFGGSTDTQYF

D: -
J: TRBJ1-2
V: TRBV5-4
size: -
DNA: TGTGCCAGCAGCCTGGTCGGGACACCCTATGGCTACACCTTC
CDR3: CASSLVGTPYGYTF

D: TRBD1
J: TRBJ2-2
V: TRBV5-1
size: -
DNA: TGCGCCAGTTTCGGACAGGACGCGAACACCGGGGAGCTGTTTTTT
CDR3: CASFGQDANTGELFF

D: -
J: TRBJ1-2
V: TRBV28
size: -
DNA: TGTGCCAGCACTCGAGTCGGTTATGGCTACACCTTC
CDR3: CASTRVGYGYTF

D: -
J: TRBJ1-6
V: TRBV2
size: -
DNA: TGTGCCAGCGAGCTACCCCCGCGGTCACCCCTCCACTTT
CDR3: CASELPPRSPLHF

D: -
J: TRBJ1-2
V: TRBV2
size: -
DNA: TGTGCCAGCAGTGAACGGGGCTATGGCTACACCTTC
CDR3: CASSERGYGYTF

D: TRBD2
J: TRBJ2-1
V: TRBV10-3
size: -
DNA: TGTGCCATCAGCCGGGGCGGGGGGGACAATGAGCAGTTCTTC
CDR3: CAISRGGGDNEQFF

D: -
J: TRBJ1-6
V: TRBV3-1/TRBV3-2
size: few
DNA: TGTGCCAGCAGCGTCCAGGGGTCCTCCTATAATTCACCCCTCCACTTT
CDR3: CASSVQGSSYNSPLHF

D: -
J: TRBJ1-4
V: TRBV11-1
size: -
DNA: TGTGCCAGCAGTCATCCGGGGAGTGATCTGTTTTTT
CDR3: CASSHPGSDLFF

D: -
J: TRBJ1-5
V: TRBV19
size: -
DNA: TGTGCCAGTAGTATAGGGGGAGGGTACAATCAGCCCCAGCATTTT
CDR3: CASSIGGGYNQPQHF

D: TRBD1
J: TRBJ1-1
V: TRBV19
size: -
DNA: TGTGCCAGTAGTATAATAAACCGACAGGGGGTTGGGACTGAAGCTTTCTTT
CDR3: CASSIINRQGVGTEAFF